Below, 20 T cell receptor beta chains from the same sample are listed, as sequenced in a study of molecular identifiers for immune sequencing clone quantification. TCRdb reprocessed the PCR reads via MiXCR and lists one record per CDR3 protein. Of over 300,000 distinct CDR3 sequences in the sample, roughly a quarter were seen once. The sample was naive CD8+ T cells from blood, with Jurkat cell RNA spiked in. This sample's subset: FACS-sorted CD8+CD4-CCR7+CD45RA+ naive T cells. The source of these receptors is a human donor in good health. Some libraries in this study had Jurkat cell RNA spiked in.

This chain connects TRBV11-3 to TRBJ2-7; tentatively, D is TRBD2 (6 bases). Germline V CDR1 and CDR2: SGHNT, YENEEA. V lost 3 bases to trimming and J lost 5 bases, with 11 bases between them. The CDR3 loop spans 13 amino acids. This CDR3 is CASSFGLANEQYF. CDR3 in DNA: TGTGCCAGCAGCTTTGGGCTAGCGAACGAGCAGTACTTC.

Remarks on this clonotype: Its ends do not fully match the called genes, so a read error is possible. The gene calls are TRBV5-6 and TRBJ2-2; TRBD2 is a possible D gene (5 bases). Germline CDR1 is SGHDT and CDR2 is YYEEEE. This CDR3 region has 16 residues. The chain's CDR3 is CACSLVEFSNTGELFF. CDR3 bases: TGTGCCTGCAGCTTGGTTGAATTCTCGAACACCGGGGAGCTGTTCTTT.

This clonotype occurred many times. This sequence joins TRBV7-7 and TRBJ2-5; 7 bases agree with TRBD1. The CDR3 contains 14 residues. The trim removed 5 bases at V and 2 bases at J, leaving 5 bases unmatched. Germline V CDR1 and CDR2: SSHAT, FNYEAQ (reference sequence). CDR3 amino acids: CASSPDRIQETQYF. CDR3 DNA: TGTGCCAGCAGCCCGGACAGGATTCAAGAGACCCAGTACTTC.

As to this clonotype: The junction departs from the called germline gene at one end, perhaps through a read error. The V call is TRBV7-7, the J call TRBJ2-5; D assignment may be TRBD1 or TRBD2 (5 bases each). This CDR3 is built from 12 residues. CDR1 SSHAT and CDR2 FNYEAQ come from the germline V gene (reference sequence). The CDR3 here is CASSAGAGTRYF. CDR3 coding DNA: TGTGCCAGCAGCGCTGGAGCCGGGACCCGGTACTTC.

The chain links TRBV6-5 to TRBJ2-5, with D hard to call. This CDR3 region has 13 residues. Germline lookup yields CDR1 MNHEY and CDR2 SVGAGI. Trimming left V 7 bases short and J 0 bases short, with 9 bases between. CDR3 sequence reads: CASKTVYQETQYF. The CDR3 DNA follows: TGTGCCAGCAAAACAGTGTACCAAGAGACCCAGTACTTC.

Remarks on this clonotype: One junction end does not reproduce the germline sequence, and a read error may be involved. V usage is TRBV6-7 and J usage is TRBJ1-1; D is undetermined. TRBV6-7 is an ORF, and what it does is uncertain. The CDR3 covers 16 residues. The CDR3 coding sequence is TGTGCCAGCGGTTACTCGAGACCCCCATCCGCACTTGAAGCTTTCTTT. This codes for CASGYSRPPSALEAFF.

This clonotype was recorded many times. V is TRBV5-4 and J is TRBJ2-7; D is uncertain. Deletions cut 4 bases from V and 3 bases from J, with 14 bases between. CDR1 and CDR2 from the germline V gene are SGHNT and YYREEE (reference sequence). This CDR3 region has 14 residues. The CDR3 sequence is CASSGGGKDYEQYF. CDR3 in DNA: TGTGCCAGCAGCGGCGGTGGCAAGGACTACGAGCAGTACTTC.

The chain carries TRBV5-6 and TRBJ2-3, with 8 positions matching TRBD2. The CDR3 runs 16 residues. Germline assignment: CDR1 SGHDT and CDR2 YYEEEE. Losses at the gene ends were 1 base for V and 0 bases for J; bases not matched to a gene: 4. The CDR3: CASSLWLAGSTDTQYF. As DNA, the CDR3 is TGTGCCAGCAGCTTGTGGTTAGCGGGAAGCACAGATACGCAGTATTTT.

About this clonotype itself: This may come from a read error, since a much larger clone is one base off. The rearrangement joins TRBV7-8 to TRBJ2-3, with 9 bases matching TRBD1. CDR1 is SGHVS and CDR2 is FQNEAQ in the germline V gene. The CDR3 sequence is 16 residues long. The DNA for the CDR3 is TGTGCCCGCAGCCCACGGACAGGGGCCCTTATCGATACGCAGTATTTT. It encodes CARSPRTGALIDTQYF.

The chain employs TRBV27 and TRBJ1-1; the D is unclear. There are 13 residues in the CDR3. Trimming left V 3 bases short and J 3 bases short, with 8 bases between. Germline V gene sequence: CDR1 MNHEY, CDR2 SMNVEV (reference sequence). Written as DNA, the CDR3 is TGTGCCAGCAGTTTCTATGAACACACTGAAGCTTTCTTT. It yields the protein CASSFYEHTEAFF.

The rearrangement joins TRBV4-1 to TRBJ1-1; D is possibly TRBD1 (5 bases). The CDR3 contains 15 residues. Trimming took 8 bases from V and 11 from J, leaving 27 bases between them. CDR1 MGHRA and CDR2 YSYEKL come from the germline V gene. The CDR3 sequence: CASRPLEGLHTAAFF. The CDR3 coding sequence is TGCGCCAGCCGCCCACTTGAGGGGCTGCATACTGCCGCTTTCTTT.

The genes are TRBV6-2 or TRBV6-3 and TRBJ2-7; 8 nucleotides align to TRBD1. Germline-derived CDR1 and CDR2 are MNHEY and SVGEGT. The CDR3 consists of 14 residues. Trimming removed 4 bases from V and 4 bases from J; junction bases left unmatched: 6. The CDR3 protein is CASSFLTGGYEQYF. CDR3 bases: TGTGCCAGCAGTTTCCTTACAGGGGGTTACGAGCAGTACTTC.

In this sample, this clonotype turned up a few times. The chain recombines TRBV12-3 or TRBV12-4 with TRBJ1-4; 8 nucleotides match TRBD1. The CDR3 extends over 16 amino acids. V trimming: 7 bases; J trimming: 8 bases; junction bases outside the gene matches: 15. The CDR3 loop reads CASTTLRTGIYEKLFF. CDR3 nucleotide sequence: TGTGCCAGCACCACCCTCAGGACAGGGATTTACGAAAAACTGTTTTTT.

A word on this clonotype: A much larger clone differs by one base, so this may be a read error. This chain connects TRBV25-1 to TRBJ2-7, with unresolved D. V lost 5 bases and J lost 5, with 10 bases in between. CDR1 and CDR2 from the germline V gene are MGHDK and SYGVNS. The CDR3 runs 12 residues. DNA of the CDR3: TGTGCCAGCAGTCGCTATAACGACGAGCAGTACTTC. Its protein product is CASSRYNDEQYF.

The chain recombines TRBV7-2 with TRBJ2-1; D gene uncertain. Germline loops: CDR1 SGHTA, CDR2 FQGNSA. V was shortened by 8 bases and J by 10 bases, with 15 bases between the two germline ends. The CDR3 loop spans 12 amino acids. Here the CDR3 reads CASRDVGKEQFF. The CDR3 bases are TGTGCCAGCCGAGATGTTGGGAAAGAGCAGTTCTTC.

In this sample, this clonotype turned up a few times. The V gene is TRBV29-1, the J gene TRBJ1-1, with 10 bases fitting TRBD1. CDR3 length equals 15 residues. Per the germline V gene, CDR1 is SQVTM and CDR2 is ANQGSEA. V lost 2 bases and J lost 3; bases outside the gene matches: 6. CDR3 in DNA: TGCAGCGTTGAACGACAGGGGGCTTTTGACACTGAAGCTTTCTTT. Protein product: CSVERQGAFDTEAFF.

This clonotype occurred many times. This CDR3 reads CASSPPNAQETQYF. CDR3 coding DNA: TGTGCCAGCAGCCCCCCGAACGCGCAAGAGACCCAGTACTTC. The chain links TRBV7-2 to TRBJ2-5; D not resolved. Looked up from germline, CDR1 is SGHTA and CDR2 is FQGNSA. This CDR3 comprises 14 residues. Trimming cost V 5 bases and J 2 bases, with 12 bases left between them.

As to this clonotype: A much larger clonotype is one base distant, so this may be a read error. This is likely a read error, given that the CDR3 carries no conserved phenylalanine or tryptophan at its end. This chain uses TRBV6-5 with TRBJ1-1; D is ambiguous. This CDR3 has 13 residues. Germline loops: CDR1 MNHEY, CDR2 SVGAGI. V lost 2 bases and J lost 4, with 8 bases in between. The CDR3 loop reads CASSYGSGTEAFI. The CDR3 coding sequence is TGTGCCAGCAGTTACGGGTCGGGCACTGAAGCTTTCATT.

This clonotype was found a few times. Here the CDR3 reads CASSEALEGHWNEKLFF. CDR3 DNA sequence: TGTGCCAGCAGTGAAGCGCTTGAGGGACATTGGAATGAAAAACTGTTTTTT. The chain joins TRBV2 to TRBJ1-4, with D possibly matching TRBD1 (6 bases). This CDR3 comprises 17 residues. Germline assignment: CDR1 SNHLY and CDR2 FYNNEI. Trimming took off 0 bases at V and 5 bases at J, with 16 bases between the two ends. Together with reference TRBV2 and TRBJ1-4, the CDR3 gives the full variable domain: EPEVTQTPSHQVTQMGQEVILRCVPISNHLYFYWYRQILGQKVEFLVSFYNNEISEKSEIFDDQFSVERPDGSNFTLKIRSTKLEDSAMYFCASSEALEGHWNEKLFFGSGTQLSVL.

This clonotype showed up many times. This rearrangement joins TRBV6-6 to TRBJ2-5; 12 bases align to TRBD1. The CDR3 loop spans 14 amino acids. Germline trimming cut 6 bases from V and 5 bases from J; bases unmatched to any gene: 4. Germline assignment: CDR1 MNHNY and CDR2 SVGAGI (reference sequence). The CDR3 loop is CASSTGTGGETQYF. In DNA form, the CDR3 reads TGTGCCAGCAGCACCGGGACAGGGGGCGAGACCCAGTACTTC.